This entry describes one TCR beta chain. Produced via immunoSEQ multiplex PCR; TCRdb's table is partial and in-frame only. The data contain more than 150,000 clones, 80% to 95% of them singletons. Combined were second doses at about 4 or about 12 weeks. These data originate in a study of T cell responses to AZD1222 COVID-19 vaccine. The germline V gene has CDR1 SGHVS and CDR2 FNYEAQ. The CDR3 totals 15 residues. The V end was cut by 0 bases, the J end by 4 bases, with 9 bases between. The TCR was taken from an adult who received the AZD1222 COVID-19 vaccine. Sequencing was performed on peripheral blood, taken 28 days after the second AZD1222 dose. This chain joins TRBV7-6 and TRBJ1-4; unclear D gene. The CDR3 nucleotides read TGTGCCAGCAGCTTAGCCTGGCACCTTAATGAAAAACTGTTTTTT. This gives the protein CASSLAWHLNEKLFF.